The following is a TCR beta chain sequence with its context. Germline assignment: CDR1 LGHDT and CDR2 YNNKEL (reference sequence). Trimming removed 3 bases at V and 5 bases at J, with 11 bases between. This CDR3 is built from 14 residues. The data originate from a study of T cell responses to AZD1222 COVID-19 vaccine. Some clones are missing from TCRdb's copy, which holds only in-frame ones; the method was immunoSEQ multiplex PCR. The sample gives some 140,000 clones, approximately 92% of which show up once; approximately 7% is in the top ten. J is TRBJ1-5 and V is TRBV3-1 (or the pseudogene TRBV3-2); D is unclear. The specimen was peripheral blood, collected 28 days after the second AZD1222 dose. The TCR was taken from an adult who received the AZD1222 COVID-19 vaccine. CDR3 coding DNA: TGTGCCAGCAGCCAGATGGCTACGGATCAGCCCCAGCATTTT. Its protein product is CASSQMATDQPQHF.